This paragraph covers one T cell receptor (beta chain) sequence. What it recognizes is unknown. Treatment described: roughly 11-day PBMC culture with coronavirus spike peptide pools or control peptides (ViraFEST assay). The record originates from a study of vaccination and CD4 T cells after COVID-19. The CDR3 is 15 residues long. Between the trimmed V and J ends, which lost 5 bases and 0 bases, there was a span of 11 bases. Looked up from germline, CDR1 is MNHEY and CDR2 is SVGEGT. Scientists ran DNA taken from cultured CD4+ T cells through the Oncomine TCR Beta short-read assay for sequencing. TCRdb re-called the PCR reads with MiXCR, one entry per CDR3 protein. The data contain approximately 13,000 distinct CDR3 sequences, 61% of them singletons.

This clonotype originated in a human donor who had recovered from COVID-19. V gene TRBV6-2 or TRBV6-3 combines with J gene TRBJ2-1; a weak D match, TRBD2 (5 bases). Sequencing was done on a sample of CD4+ T cells from blood, cultured in vitro. The DNA of the CDR3 is TGTGCCAGCAGTACCAGCGGTAACTCCTACAATGAGCAGTTCTTC. Protein: CASSTSGNSYNEQFF.